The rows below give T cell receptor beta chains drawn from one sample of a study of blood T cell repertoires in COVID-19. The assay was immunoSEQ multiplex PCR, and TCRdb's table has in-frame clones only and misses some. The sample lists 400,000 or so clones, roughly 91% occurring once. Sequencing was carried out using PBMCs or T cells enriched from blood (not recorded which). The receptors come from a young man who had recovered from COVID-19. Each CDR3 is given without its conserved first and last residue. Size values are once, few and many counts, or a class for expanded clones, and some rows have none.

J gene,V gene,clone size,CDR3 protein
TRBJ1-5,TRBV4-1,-,ASSLWGDSNQPQH
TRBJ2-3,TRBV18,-,ATSRSGGALRDTQY
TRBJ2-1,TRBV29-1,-,SVESLEVEQF
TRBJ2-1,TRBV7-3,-,ASSRGLVAYNEQF
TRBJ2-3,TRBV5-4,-,ASSHQRGTTDTQY
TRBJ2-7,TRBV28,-,AILIPGTKSYEQY
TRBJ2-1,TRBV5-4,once,ASSLGGLANSYNEQF
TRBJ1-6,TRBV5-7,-,ASSCGLIQSSYNSPLH
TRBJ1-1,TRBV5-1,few,ASGDTMNTEAF
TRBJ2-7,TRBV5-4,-,ASRSDRSPHEQY
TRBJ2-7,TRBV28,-,ASLGDISYEQY
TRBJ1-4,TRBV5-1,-,ASSLKGAGTNEKLF
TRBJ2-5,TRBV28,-,ASSPTGSLRETQY
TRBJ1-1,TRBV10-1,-,ARLQGVPDTEAF
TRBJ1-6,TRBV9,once,ASSPNTGDSPLH
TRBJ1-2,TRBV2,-,ASSREGGGYT
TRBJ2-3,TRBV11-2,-,ASSLGLAGGPDTQY
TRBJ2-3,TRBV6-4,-,ASSEGGETDTQY
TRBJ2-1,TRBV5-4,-,ASSLFRGGAGYNEQF
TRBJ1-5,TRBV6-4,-,ASSDLSRAHNQPQH
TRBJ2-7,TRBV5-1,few,ASSFSGDSYEQY
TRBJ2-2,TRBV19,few,ATKTGTNTGELF
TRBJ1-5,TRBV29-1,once,SVAGSENQPQH
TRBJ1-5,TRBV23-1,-,ASSQRDQPQH
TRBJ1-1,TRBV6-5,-,ASEDRGLNTEAF
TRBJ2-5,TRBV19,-,ASSIAGTTQETQY
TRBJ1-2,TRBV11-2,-,ASSSIQGRHYGYT
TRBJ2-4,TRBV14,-,ASSQGDRGDIQY
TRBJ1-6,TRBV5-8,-,ASNSGAPFSPLH
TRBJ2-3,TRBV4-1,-,ASSQYGTTDTQY
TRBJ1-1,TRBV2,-,ASTKGENTEAF
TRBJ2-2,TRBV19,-,ASRGDTGELF
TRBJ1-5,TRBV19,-,ASSILLTGMGNQPQH
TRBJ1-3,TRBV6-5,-,ASQRGSGNTIY
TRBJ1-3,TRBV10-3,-,ATNTGGSGNTIY
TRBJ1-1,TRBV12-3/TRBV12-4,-,ASRAYFEAF
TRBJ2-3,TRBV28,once,ASSLITGGADTQY
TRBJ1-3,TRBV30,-,AWSRTYFTGGANTIY